Following are 16 T cell receptor beta chains from one sample sequenced in a study of read filtering for tumor transcriptome and immune sequencing. The library was built from about 400 ng RNA with molecular barcoded adaptors for alpha/delta and beta/gamma chains. In TCRdb, the reads were re-called with MiXCR into one record per CDR3 protein. The repertoire has 130,000 or so distinct CDR3 sequences, about 13% of them found once; the top ten carry around 8.2%. The specimen sequenced was a population of CD138-negative cells sorted from bone marrow. The receptors originated from a donor at least 40 years old with multiple myeloma.

This clonotype was counted at least ten times. The J gene is TRBJ2-2, the V gene TRBV5-4; D gene ambiguous. V dropped 1 base and J dropped 3 bases, with 7 bases sitting between them. This CDR3 has 14 residues. Germline V gives CDR1 SGHNT, CDR2 YYREEE (reference sequence). The CDR3 nucleotides read TGTGCCAGCAGCTTGATTGGCTACACCGGGGAGCTGTTTTTT. This codes for CASSLIGYTGELFF. The full variable domain, in which reference TRBV5-4 and TRBJ2-2 provide the parts outside the CDR3, is ETGVTQSPTHLIKTRGQQVTLRCSSQSGHNTVSWYQQALGQGPQFIFQYYREEENGRGNFPPRFSGLQFPNYSSELNVNALELDDSALYLCASSLIGYTGELFFGEGSRLTVL.

The chain links TRBV6-2 or TRBV6-3 to TRBJ2-1, with D possibly matching TRBD2 (6 bases). CDR3 length equals 12 residues. CDR1 and CDR2 from the germline V gene are MNHEY and SVGEGT. Trimming took off 11 bases at V and 4 bases at J, with 12 bases between the two ends. The CDR3 here is CAAIRGYNEQFF. The CDR3 DNA follows: TGTGCCGCCATCCGGGGGTACAATGAGCAGTTCTTC.

In this sample, this clonotype turned up many times. This sequence joins TRBV7-6 and TRBJ2-2; no reliable D call. Germline V gene data show CDR1 as SGHVS and CDR2 as FNYEAQ. Trimming pared 3 bases from V and 0 bases from J, leaving 11 bases between. CDR3 length: 16 amino acids. CDR3 sequence (DNA): TGTGCCAGCAGCTTTGGACCAATAACGAACACCGGGGAGCTGTTTTTT. It specifies CASSFGPITNTGELFF. The full variable domain, with the rest looked up from reference TRBV7-6 and TRBJ2-2, is GAGVSQSPRYKVTKRGQDVALRCDPISGHVSLYWYRQALGQGPEFLTYFNYEAQQDKSGLPNDRFSAERPEGSISTLTIQRTEQRDSAMYRCASSFGPITNTGELFFGEGSRLTVL.

The sample holds many counts of this clonotype. DNA of the CDR3: TGTGCCAGCAGCCAAGATCCAGGGGGTTTCGGAGAGACCCAGTACTTC. This encodes CASSQDPGGFGETQYF. The chain joins TRBV3-1 to TRBJ2-5; 7 bases align to TRBD1. The CDR3 runs 16 residues. Germline V CDR1 and CDR2: LGHDT, YNNKEL (reference sequence). V shed 0 bases, J shed 4 bases, and the junction held 8 bases outside the gene matches.

This clonotype was observed many times. V and J are TRBV2 and TRBJ2-5; D call uncertain. V was trimmed by 5 bases and J by 2 bases, leaving 9 bases between them. Germline CDR1 and CDR2: SNHLY and FYNNEI. The CDR3 contains 13 residues. The CDR3: CASSPAGQETQYF. The CDR3 coding sequence is TGTGCCAGCAGTCCAGCCGGACAAGAGACCCAGTACTTC. The variable domain in full, with the rest retrieved from reference TRBV2 and TRBJ2-5, is EPEVTQTPSHQVTQMGQEVILRCVPISNHLYFYWYRQILGQKVEFLVSFYNNEISEKSEIFDDQFSVERPDGSNFTLKIRSTKLEDSAMYFCASSPAGQETQYFGPGTRLLVL.

This clonotype was counted ten times or more. This chain uses TRBV11-2 with TRBJ2-5, with D possibly TRBD2 on 5 matching bases. The germline V gene has CDR1 SGHAT and CDR2 FQNNGV. This CDR3 region has 14 residues. The V gene lost 1 base and the J gene lost 7 bases, with 13 bases spanning the gap. The CDR3 nucleotides are TGTGCCAGCAGCTTAGGAGCGGCCCGGGGGACCCAGTACTTC. Amino acid sequence: CASSLGAARGTQYF.

This clonotype occurred many times. The rearrangement joins TRBV6-5 to TRBJ2-7; maybe TRBD1 (5 bases). Germline CDR1 MNHEY, CDR2 SVGAGI. The CDR3 is 14 residues long. Between the trimmed V and J ends, which lost 6 bases and 0 bases, there was a span of 12 bases. The CDR3 loop is CASRVQAYSYEQYF. CDR3 DNA sequence: TGTGCCAGCAGGGTACAGGCATACTCCTACGAGCAGTACTTC.

This clonotype has more than one count but fewer than ten. This chain links TRBV7-2 with TRBJ2-5, with D perhaps given as TRBD1 or TRBD2 (5 bases each). Trimming took 8 bases from V and 2 from J, leaving 18 bases between them. The CDR3 extends over 15 amino acids. Germline CDR1 is SGHTA and CDR2 is FQGNSA. For the CDR3, the DNA is TGTGCCAGCGGGACCGAAGTGTTACAGCAAGAGACCCAGTACTTC. Encoded protein: CASGTEVLQQETQYF.

This rearrangement joins TRBV7-9 to TRBJ2-1; D not certain. The V gene lost 4 bases and the J gene lost 10 bases, with 26 bases spanning the gap. Germline V CDR1 and CDR2: SEHNR, FQNEAQ (reference sequence). This CDR3 comprises 17 residues. The CDR3 region is CASSSSTWQRLGSEQFF. CDR3 DNA sequence: TGTGCCAGCAGCTCATCAACGTGGCAGAGGTTGGGGTCGGAGCAGTTCTTC.

In this sample, this clonotype turned up many times. The V call is TRBV20-1, the J call TRBJ1-1; D is perhaps TRBD1 (6 bases). Germline CDR1 reads DFQATT; CDR2 reads SNEGSKA (reference sequence). The germline V and J ends were trimmed by 5 bases and 5 bases, with 12 bases remaining between them. The CDR3 totals 12 residues. The CDR3 DNA sequence: TGCAGTGCTCCCCGAGGGGGAACTGAAGCTTTCTTT. This gives the protein CSAPRGGTEAFF.

This clonotype came up many times. The V and J genes are TRBV29-1 and TRBJ2-7; D is unclear. Per the germline V gene, CDR1 is SQVTM and CDR2 is ANQGSEA. The CDR3 spans 14 residues. Trimming took 5 bases from V and 2 from J, leaving 16 bases between them. CDR3 residues: CSVRPLHGAYEQYF. The CDR3, as DNA: TGCAGCGTTAGGCCGTTACACGGAGCCTACGAGCAGTACTTC.

This clonotype was seen ten or more times. V and J are TRBV5-5 and TRBJ2-2; TRBD2 might be the D (6 bases). CDR1 is SGHKS, CDR2 YYEKEE, per germline (reference sequence). V was cut by 4 bases and J by 4 bases, with 14 bases left in between. The length of the CDR3 is 15 residues. The CDR3 bases are TGTGCCAGCAGCCTAGGAGGGTCGTCCACCGGGGAGCTGTTTTTT. This encodes CASSLGGSSTGELFF. Full variable domain (outside the CDR3, taken from reference TRBV5-5 and TRBJ2-2): DAGVTQSPTHLIKTRGQQVTLRCSPISGHKSVSWYQQVLGQGPQFIFQYYEKEERGRGNFPDRFSARQFPNYSSELNVNALLLGDSALYLCASSLGGSSTGELFFGEGSRLTVL.

The chain employs TRBV27 and TRBJ1-5; D is undetermined. This CDR3 region has 13 residues. V was trimmed by 4 bases and J by 1 base, leaving 5 bases between them. Germline V lookup: CDR1 MNHEY, CDR2 SMNVEV (reference sequence). The CDR3 sequence: CASSSWSNQPQHF. The CDR3 nucleotides are TGTGCCAGCAGTTCCTGGAGCAATCAGCCCCAGCATTTT.

This clonotype was observed once. A much larger clone lies one base from this, so it may be a read error. The conserved final phenylalanine or tryptophan is absent from the CDR3, which likely points to a read error. This chain links TRBV19 with TRBJ2-7; 8 bases line up with TRBD1. From germline, CDR1 is LNHDA and CDR2 SQIVND (reference sequence). The CDR3 has 15 residues. Trimming cost V 2 bases and J 7 bases; bases outside gene matches: 10. The CDR3 protein is CASSIMGQAAEEQYS. In nucleotides, the CDR3 is TGTGCCAGTAGTATAATGGGACAGGCCGCTGAAGAGCAGTACTCC.

This clonotype was found many times. This rearrangement joins TRBV19 to TRBJ2-1; D unclear. CDR3 length equals 15 residues. Trimming removed 1 base from V and 8 bases from J, with 15 bases in between. From germline, CDR1 is LNHDA and CDR2 SQIVND (reference sequence). CDR3 sequence reads: CASSIGGPPGYEQFF. The CDR3 region has the DNA TGTGCCAGTAGTATAGGCGGCCCTCCCGGGTATGAGCAGTTCTTC.

This clonotype was seen repeatedly, ten times or more. The V call is TRBV5-1, the J call TRBJ1-3, with TRBD1 identical over 8 bases. CDR1 is SGHRS, CDR2 YFSETQ, per germline. The CDR3 is made up of 17 amino acids. The trim removed 0 bases at V and 11 bases at J, leaving 16 bases unmatched. The CDR3 DNA reads TGCGCCAGCAGCTTGGTGGGGACAGGCGCCGGACTTAGCTCCATATATTTT. Encoded protein: CASSLVGTGAGLSSIYF.